This TCR beta chain stems from a study of blood T cell repertoires in COVID-19. Enrolled through a virtual design, the participants were between 18 and 89 years of age and came from 24 US areas. The protocol was immunoSEQ multiplex PCR, while the TCRdb copy is restricted to in-frame clones and leaves out a portion. Among fewer than 350,000 clones listed, 85% were seen once. The sequence was collected from a woman in her 30s who had been exposed to COVID-19. The sequencing input was PBMCs or T cells enriched from blood (not recorded which).

This CDR3 is CAWSVSRTMGGYTF. The CDR3 DNA sequence: TGTGCCTGGAGTGTATCCCGGACTATGGGGGGCTACACCTTC. This chain joins TRBV30 and TRBJ1-2; the D is unclear. The length of the CDR3 is 14 residues. Germline CDR1 is GTSNPN and CDR2 is SVGIG (reference sequence). Between the trimmed V and J ends, which lost 0 bases and 8 bases, there was a span of 16 bases.